A single sample gave rise to the 27 T cell receptor beta chains below, sequenced in a study of shared clonotypes between healthy human individuals. Clones were read by immunoSEQ multiplex PCR, and TCRdb kept only the in-frame ones, dropping some. This table has about 2.4 million clones, approximately 93% appearing once. The sample consisted of naive CD4+ T cells from PBMCs. Subset of the sample: CD45RA+ positively selected. The receptors derive from a man younger than 35 in good health. Some clones in this sample may be carry-over from other donors' samples.

The chain links TRBV28 to TRBJ2-5; 10 bases map to TRBD2. V dropped 3 bases and J dropped 3; count of bases not matched to a gene: 4. This CDR3 spans 15 amino acids. The V gene's germline CDR1 is MDHEN and CDR2 SYDVKM. CDR3: CASSFGLAGEETQYF. The CDR3 DNA follows: TGTGCCAGCAGTTTTGGGCTAGCGGGAGAAGAGACCCAGTACTTC.

On this clone: The sample has other DNA sequences that encode this CDR3 too. V and J are TRBV18 and TRBJ2-7; D perhaps matches TRBD2 (6 bases). The V gene's germline CDR1 is KGHSH and CDR2 LQKENI. V was cut by 3 bases and J by 5 bases, with 8 bases left in between. This CDR3 has 12 residues. The CDR3 DNA follows: TGTGCCAGCTCACCGGGGGGTGACGAGCAGTACTTC. Translated, it gives CASSPGGDEQYF.

This clone came up once. The V and J genes are TRBV5-1 and TRBJ2-3, with D perhaps given as TRBD1 or TRBD2 (5 bases each). The CDR3 is 13 amino acids. The V gene lost 5 bases and the J gene lost 7 bases, with 14 bases spanning the gap. Looked up from germline, CDR1 is SGHRS and CDR2 is YFSETQ. CDR3: CASREMGDNTQYF. For the CDR3, the DNA is TGCGCCAGCAGAGAAATGGGGGATAATACGCAGTATTTT. Full variable domain (rest looked up from reference TRBV5-1 and TRBJ2-3): KAGVTQTPRYLIKTRGQQVTLSCSPISGHRSVSWYQQTPGQGLQFLFEYFSETQRNKGNFPGRFSGRQFSNSRSEMNVSTLELGDSALYLCASREMGDNTQYFGPGTRLTVL.

The chain links TRBV7-8 to TRBJ2-3, with 8 bases that match TRBD2. The germline V gene encodes CDR1 SGHVS and CDR2 FQNEAQ. The CDR3 runs 18 residues. J was trimmed by 0 bases and V by 5 bases; bases with no gene match: 13. The CDR3 DNA follows: TGTGCCAGCAGCCGAGGAGTTAGCGGGGACTCTAGCACAGATACGCAGTATTTT. Translated: CASSRGVSGDSSTDTQYF.

The rearrangement uses TRBV28 and TRBJ2-3; tentative D call: TRBD2 (5 bases). Trimming took off 6 bases at V and 2 bases at J, with 15 bases between the two ends. CDR3 length equals 15 residues. Per germline, CDR1 MDHEN and CDR2 SYDVKM. CDR3 nucleotide sequence: TGTGCCAGCAGGCGCTCCGGGATTGACACAGATACGCAGTATTTT. Protein product: CASRRSGIDTDTQYF.

The gene calls are TRBV6-6 and TRBJ1-5, with unresolved D. This CDR3 has 13 residues. Germline V gene sequence: CDR1 MNHNY, CDR2 SVGAGI (reference sequence). The V end lost 4 bases, the J end lost 7 bases, and 11 bases lay between the germline ends. The CDR3 nucleotides are TGTGCCAGCAGTTCGAACGGCCGGCAGCCCCAGCATTTT. This gives the protein CASSSNGRQPQHF.

This chain links TRBV15 with TRBJ2-7; tentative D call: TRBD2 (5 bases). This CDR3 has 14 amino acids. Germline V gene sequence: CDR1 LNHNV, CDR2 YYDKDF (reference sequence). Trimming removed 2 bases from V and 7 bases from J, with 15 bases in between. The CDR3 coding sequence is TGTGCCACCAGCAGAAGCGCGGGTTCGAGGGAGCAGTACTTC. Protein product: CATSRSAGSREQYF.

Of note for this clone: The same CDR3 also results from other DNA sequences found in this sample. V and J are TRBV28 and TRBJ1-2; TRBD1 is a possible D gene (6 bases). Per germline, CDR1 MDHEN and CDR2 SYDVKM. V was shortened by 5 bases and J by 2 bases, with 9 bases between the two germline ends. This CDR3 contains 13 residues. The CDR3, as DNA: TGTGCCAGCAGTCGGACAGAAAACTATGGCTACACCTTC. It encodes CASSRTENYGYTF.

The chain is built from TRBV5-6 and TRBJ2-3, with D uncertain. The CDR3 has 16 amino acids. The V gene lost 6 bases and the J gene lost 0 bases, with 17 bases spanning the gap. The V gene's germline CDR1 is SGHDT and CDR2 YYEEEE. This CDR3 reads CASTYSRVMSTDTQYF. For the CDR3, the DNA is TGTGCCAGCACCTATAGTAGGGTGATGAGCACAGATACGCAGTATTTT.

This sequence joins TRBV30 and TRBJ2-7, with TRBD2 matching over 7 bases. V shed 0 bases and J 5 bases; nucleotides not matched to a gene: 1. CDR1 and CDR2 (germline): GTSNPN, SVGIG (reference sequence). The CDR3 totals 12 residues. Here the CDR3 DNA reads TGTGCCTGGAGTGTAAGCGGGGACGAGCAGTACTTC. Amino acid sequence: CAWSVSGDEQYF.

This clone was recorded once. This chain joins TRBV7-9 and TRBJ2-2; 7 positions agree with TRBD1. This CDR3 contains 15 residues. V was pared by 3 bases and J by 3 bases, with 4 bases of the junction left unmatched. CDR1 is SEHNR, CDR2 FQNEAQ, per germline (reference sequence). The CDR3, as DNA: TGTGCCAGCAGCTTCGACAGGGCGTACACCGGGGAGCTGTTTTTT. Amino acids: CASSFDRAYTGELFF.

The genes are TRBV28 and TRBJ1-1; the match to TRBD1 covers 12 bases. In germline, CDR1 is MDHEN, CDR2 SYDVKM. The CDR3 has 15 residues. J lost 4 bases, V lost 7 bases, and 7 bases had no gene match. This CDR3 reads CASIRGTGGFTEAFF. The CDR3 coding sequence is TGTGCCAGCATCCGAGGGACAGGGGGCTTCACTGAAGCTTTCTTT.

This clone was found once. This chain links TRBV7-2 with TRBJ2-7, with 9 bases aligning to TRBD1. The V gene end was trimmed by 1 base and the J gene end by 2 bases; junction bases not matched to a gene: 6. The CDR3 runs 16 residues. Germline CDR1 SGHTA, CDR2 FQGNSA. CDR3: CASSLGAGTGPYEQYF. The CDR3, as DNA: TGTGCCAGCAGCTTAGGAGCCGGGACAGGGCCCTACGAGCAGTACTTC.

In DNA form, the CDR3 reads TGCGCCAGCAGCCCCGGTTTATGGACTAGCAGTACCTACGAGCAGTACTTC. Translated: CASSPGLWTSSTYEQYF. The chain recombines TRBV5-1 with TRBJ2-7, with TRBD2 identical over 8 bases. The CDR3 covers 17 residues. The V gene end was trimmed by 4 bases and the J gene end by 2 bases; junction bases not matched to a gene: 14. Germline loops: CDR1 SGHRS, CDR2 YFSETQ.

In DNA, the CDR3 is TGCGCCAGCAGCCAAGATCTTTACCTGGGGACTGAAGCTTTCTTT. The encoded protein is CASSQDLYLGTEAFF. This rearrangement joins TRBV4-3 to TRBJ1-1; no reliable D call. CDR1 is LGHNA, CDR2 YSLEER, per germline. Trimming took 0 bases from V and 5 from J, leaving 13 bases between them. The CDR3 is 15 amino acids.

V and J are TRBV7-2 and TRBJ1-5; the D gene is possibly TRBD1 (5 bases). V dropped 1 base and J dropped 4 bases, with 11 bases sitting between them. The germline V gene has CDR1 SGHTA and CDR2 FQGNSA. The CDR3 is made up of 15 amino acids. Here the CDR3 reads CASSLVWGINQPQHF. The DNA for the CDR3 is TGTGCCAGCAGCTTAGTATGGGGGATAAATCAGCCCCAGCATTTT. Based on the CDR3 plus reference TRBV7-2 and TRBJ1-5, the full variable domain is GAGVSQSPSNKVTEKGKDVELRCDPISGHTALYWYRQSLGQGLEFLIYFQGNSAPDKSGLPSDRFSAERTGGSVSTLTIQRTQQEDSAVYLCASSLVWGINQPQHFGDGTRLSIL.

This chain links TRBV5-1 with TRBJ2-2, with 10 bases matching TRBD1. Trimming at V came to 7 bases and at J to 4 bases, leaving 7 bases not matched to a gene. Germline CDR1 is SGHRS and CDR2 is YFSETQ. This CDR3 is built from 15 residues. The CDR3 sequence: CASLRDRGSTGELFF. Here the CDR3 DNA reads TGCGCCAGCCTCCGGGACAGGGGTTCCACCGGGGAGCTGTTTTTT.

The J gene is TRBJ2-1, the V gene TRBV7-2; 11 bases fit TRBD2. Germline V CDR1 and CDR2: SGHTA, FQGNSA. Trimming removed 1 base from V and 9 bases from J; junction bases left unmatched: 5. The CDR3 is made up of 15 amino acids. In DNA, the CDR3 is TGTGCCAGCAGCTTAGGTCTAGCGGGAGGCTTTGAGCAGTTCTTC. Its protein is CASSLGLAGGFEQFF.

The V call is TRBV7-9, the J call TRBJ1-2; the match to TRBD1 covers 9 bases. CDR1 and CDR2 (germline): SEHNR, FQNEAQ (reference sequence). After removal of 2 bases from V and 6 bases from J, the junction contained 10 bases not matched to a gene. The CDR3 runs 16 residues. The DNA for the CDR3 is TGTGCCAGCAGCTTATGGACAGGGGAACTTTACCATGGCTACACCTTC. This translates into CASSLWTGELYHGYTF. The full variable domain, completed using reference TRBV7-9 and TRBJ1-2, is DTGVSQNPRHKITKRGQNVTFRCDPISEHNRLYWYRQTLGQGPEFLTYFQNEAQLEKSRLLSDRFSAERPKGSFSTLEIQRTEQGDSAMYLCASSLWTGELYHGYTFGSGTRLTVV.

Regarding this clone: The identical CDR3 is also encoded by other nucleotide sequences in the sample. The rearrangement joins TRBV30 to TRBJ2-2; no definite D call. Germline CDR1 is GTSNPN and CDR2 is SVGIG (reference sequence). The V end lost 0 bases, the J end lost 4 bases, and 9 bases lay between the germline ends. The CDR3 is made up of 14 amino acids. CDR3 nucleotide sequence: TGTGCCTGGAGTGTACGTAGAGGCACCGGGGAGCTGTTTTTT. Translating it yields CAWSVRRGTGELFF.

The chain has TRBV18 and TRBJ1-1; TRBD1 agrees at 12 bases. V gave up 4 bases and J gave up 4 bases; unmatched junction bases: 13. The length of the CDR3 is 18 residues. CDR1 is KGHSH and CDR2 is LQKENI in the germline V gene. CDR3 region: CASSRTGTGGAEGTEAFF. The DNA for the CDR3 is TGTGCCAGCTCACGGACCGGGACAGGGGGCGCCGAAGGCACTGAAGCTTTCTTT.

The chain uses TRBV7-2 and TRBJ2-7, with D perhaps TRBD2 (9 bases). The length of the CDR3 is 17 residues. The germline CDR1 and CDR2 sequences are SGHTA and FQGNSA. The V gene lost 5 bases and the J gene lost 6 bases, with 26 bases spanning the gap. The chain's CDR3 is CASSRDRGGSGRPEQYF. For the CDR3, the DNA is TGTGCCAGCAGCCGCGACAGGGGAGGGAGCGGGAGGCCCGAGCAGTACTTC.

The J gene is TRBJ1-2, the V gene TRBV6-1; D is possibly TRBD1 (5 bases). V was shortened by 0 bases and J by 6 bases, with 5 bases between the two germline ends. Germline V gene lookup returns CDR1 MNHNS and CDR2 SASEGT. This CDR3 is 12 amino acids long. Here the CDR3 reads CASSEAGDGYTF. The CDR3 nucleotides read TGTGCCAGCAGTGAAGCGGGGGATGGCTACACCTTC.

This chain joins TRBV5-8 and TRBJ1-3; D is possibly TRBD1 (5 bases). The CDR3 is 14 amino acids. Trimming took 4 bases from V and 4 from J, leaving 12 bases between them. Germline V CDR1 and CDR2: SGHTS, YDEGEE. CDR3 sequence reads: CASSRRGKGNTIYF. In nucleotides, the CDR3 is TGTGCCAGCAGCCGTCGGGGGAAGGGAAACACCATATATTTT.

The chain has TRBV27 and TRBJ2-3; D call uncertain. Germline V gives CDR1 MNHEY, CDR2 SMNVEV (reference sequence). The CDR3 is 10 residues long. The CDR3 sequence is CATSTDTQYF. DNA for the CDR3: TGTGCGACAAGCACAGATACGCAGTATTTT.

In this sample, this clone turned up once. V usage is TRBV18 and J usage is TRBJ1-2; D possibly corresponds to TRBD1 (5 bases). The CDR3 has 13 amino acids. Germline lookup yields CDR1 KGHSH and CDR2 LQKENI. V dropped 8 bases and J dropped 0 bases, with 10 bases sitting between them. The CDR3 loop reads CASSAGTNYGYTF. As DNA, the CDR3 is TGTGCCAGCAGCGCAGGGACTAACTATGGCTACACCTTC. The entire variable domain, with the rest obtained from reference TRBV18 and TRBJ1-2, is as follows: NAGVMQNPRHLVRRRGQEARLRCSPMKGHSHVYWYRQLPEEGLKFMVYLQKENIIDESGMPKERFSAEFPKEGPSILRIQQVVRGDSAAYFCASSAGTNYGYTFGSGTRLTVV.

This chain joins TRBV7-2 and TRBJ1-2; D gene uncertain. The CDR3 loop spans 14 amino acids. Per the germline V gene, CDR1 is SGHTA and CDR2 is FQGNSA. Deletions cut 2 bases from V and 7 bases from J, with 14 bases between. CDR3 DNA: TGTGCCAGCAGCTTACAGCCTGGTGGAGCTGGCTACACCTTC. Translation: CASSLQPGGAGYTF.